This is a list of T cell receptor beta chains from one sample in a study of blood T cell repertoires in COVID-19. Sequencing used immunoSEQ multiplex PCR; TCRdb keeps in-frame clones, though not all of them. The sample contains over 300,000 clones, 70% to 90% of which appear only once. Sequencing input: PBMCs or T cells enriched from blood (not recorded which). Source of these receptors: a woman aged 40 to 49 who had recovered from COVID-19. Each CDR3 is given with its conserved first and last residue. D genes are given only for firm matches. Size is stated for part of the rows, as once, few or many counts, or as a class when the clone is expanded.

DNA: TGTGCCAGCAGTTTCTTGTACACCGGGGAGCTGTTTTTT
CDR3: CASSFLYTGELFF
J: TRBJ2-2
length: 13
V: TRBV27
D: .
size: .

DNA: TGTGCCAGCAGCTCCCTTTCGGGAGGGTCCCATGAGCAGTTCTTC
CDR3: CASSSLSGGSHEQFF
J: TRBJ2-1
length: 15
V: TRBV11-3
D: TRBD2
size: .

DNA: TGTGCCTGGAGTGTAGCCGTTTTCCAAGAGACCCAGTACTTC
CDR3: CAWSVAVFQETQYF
J: TRBJ2-5
length: 14
V: TRBV30
D: .
size: .

DNA: TGCGCCAGCAGCCAAACAGGGAAGGAGACCCAGTACTTC
CDR3: CASSQTGKETQYF
J: TRBJ2-5
length: 13
V: TRBV4-3
D: .
size: .

DNA: TGTGCCTGGATGGGACAGGGATTTGAAAAACTGTTTTTT
CDR3: CAWMGQGFEKLFF
J: TRBJ1-4
length: 13
V: TRBV30
D: TRBD1
size: .

DNA: TGCGCCAGCAGTAATCGGCAGGGCAAAAACATTCAGTACTTC
CDR3: CASSNRQGKNIQYF
J: TRBJ2-4
length: 14
V: TRBV23-1
D: .
size: .

DNA: TGTGCCAGCAGCGCGGGATCCACGAAGACCTACGAGCAGTACTTC
CDR3: CASSAGSTKTYEQYF
J: TRBJ2-7
length: 15
V: TRBV9
D: .
size: .

DNA: TGTGCCAGCAGCTCCACCTTGAGCTCCTACAATGAGCAGTTCTTC
CDR3: CASSSTLSSYNEQFF
J: TRBJ2-1
length: 15
V: TRBV11-2
D: .
size: few

DNA: TGTGCTAGCAGCTTCAGTGCGAACACTGAAGCTTTCTTT
CDR3: CASSFSANTEAFF
J: TRBJ1-1
length: 13
V: TRBV7-7
D: .
size: .

DNA: TGTGCCAGCGCCGGCGGGGGGCTGTCTAATGAAAAACTGTTTTTT
CDR3: CASAGGGLSNEKLFF
J: TRBJ1-4
length: 15
V: TRBV2
D: .
size: once

DNA: TGCGCCAGCAGCCAAGAAGGGGGGGCGTCTGAAAAACTGTTTTTT
CDR3: CASSQEGGASEKLFF
J: TRBJ1-4
length: 15
V: TRBV4-3
D: .
size: .

DNA: TGTGCCAGCAGCCAGGGGTCAGCCTACGAGCAGTACTTC
CDR3: CASSQGSAYEQYF
J: TRBJ2-7
length: 13
V: TRBV13
D: .
size: .

DNA: TGTGCCAGTAGTCGACAGGCCTCCTACGAGCAGTACTTC
CDR3: CASSRQASYEQYF
J: TRBJ2-7
length: 13
V: TRBV19
D: .
size: .

DNA: TGTGCCAGCAGTGAATTTCAGGGGGCACGAGGAAACACCATATATTTT
CDR3: CASSEFQGARGNTIYF
J: TRBJ1-3
length: 16
V: TRBV6-1
D: TRBD1
size: .

DNA: TGTGCCAGTAGTATGTACGGGACGGCGGGAGCGTACGAGCAGTACTTC
CDR3: CASSMYGTAGAYEQYF
J: TRBJ2-7
length: 16
V: TRBV19
D: TRBD2
size: .

DNA: TGTGCCAGTAGTATCTCTAGCCAAGAGACCCAGTACTTC
CDR3: CASSISSQETQYF
J: TRBJ2-5
length: 13
V: TRBV19
D: .
size: .

DNA: TGCGCCAGCAGCCAAGAAATATTCGGCTATGGCTACACCTTC
CDR3: CASSQEIFGYGYTF
J: TRBJ1-2
length: 14
V: TRBV4-3
D: .
size: .

DNA: TGTGCCAGCAGCCCGCAGGGGGAAAGAGGCTACACCTTC
CDR3: CASSPQGERGYTF
J: TRBJ1-2
length: 13
V: TRBV6-5
D: TRBD1
size: .

DNA: TGTGCCAGCAGGGCAGGGTCGAAGAACACTGAAGCTTTCTTT
CDR3: CASRAGSKNTEAFF
J: TRBJ1-1
length: 14
V: TRBV28
D: .
size: .

DNA: TGCGCCAGCAGCTTGGCCACGGTTATGGGGGAGCTGTTTTTT
CDR3: CASSLATVMGELFF
J: TRBJ2-2
length: 14
V: TRBV5-1
D: .
size: .

DNA: TGTGCCAGCACCTTTAAGGGGGACGGATTTTCTTATAGCAATCAGCCCCAGCATTTT
CDR3: CASTFKGDGFSYSNQPQHF
J: TRBJ1-5
length: 19
V: TRBV21-1
D: .
size: .

DNA: TGTGCCAGCAGCGTAGTGGAACAGGGGACGCAGTATTTT
CDR3: CASSVVEQGTQYF
J: TRBJ2-3
length: 13
V: TRBV9
D: TRBD1
size: .

DNA: TGTGCCAGCACCTTAGCCATAAACTCCTACAATGAGCAGTTCTTC
CDR3: CASTLAINSYNEQFF
J: TRBJ2-1
length: 15
V: TRBV6-1
D: .
size: .

DNA: TGTGCCAGCAGGACTATCATTCAGTACTTC
CDR3: CASRTIIQYF
J: TRBJ2-4
length: 10
V: TRBV7-3
D: .
size: .

DNA: TGTGCCAGCAGTCCTCTGCGACTGCTGAACACTGAAGCTTTCTTT
CDR3: CASSPLRLLNTEAFF
J: TRBJ1-1
length: 15
V: TRBV27
D: .
size: .

DNA: TGTGCCAGCAGTCCGGGGTTGGGAGGTTCTGGAAACACCATATATTTT
CDR3: CASSPGLGGSGNTIYF
J: TRBJ1-3
length: 16
V: TRBV27
D: .
size: .

DNA: TGCGCCAGCAGCCAGGAAGGGGGCTGGGAAACTGAAGCTTTCTTT
CDR3: CASSQEGGWETEAFF
J: TRBJ1-1
length: 15
V: TRBV4-1
D: TRBD1
size: once

DNA: TGTGCCAGCAGGTACAATACAGGGGTCGGCAATCAGCCCCAGCATTTT
CDR3: CASRYNTGVGNQPQHF
J: TRBJ1-5
length: 16
V: TRBV6-5
D: TRBD1
size: few

DNA: TGTGCCAGCAGCTCGACTAGCGGGAGGCCACAGTATTTT
CDR3: CASSSTSGRPQYF
J: TRBJ2-3
length: 13
V: TRBV5-4
D: TRBD2
size: .

DNA: TGTGCCAGCAGCTTAGAGCAGGCCCTTCTTAATTCACCCCTCCACTTT
CDR3: CASSLEQALLNSPLHF
J: TRBJ1-6
length: 16
V: TRBV7-6
D: .
size: once

DNA: TGTGCCAGCAGCCAAGAGTTGGGAGTCGAGCAGTACTTC
CDR3: CASSQELGVEQYF
J: TRBJ2-7
length: 13
V: TRBV4-2
D: .
size: .

DNA: TGTGCCAGCACCCCCCCCGGACAGAATAATTCACCCCTCCACTTT
CDR3: CASTPPGQNNSPLHF
J: TRBJ1-6
length: 15
V: TRBV7-2
D: .
size: .

DNA: TGTGCTAGTGGCATCTACAGGGCCTTTAAACTCTCTGGAAACACCATATATTTT
CDR3: CASGIYRAFKLSGNTIYF
J: TRBJ1-3
length: 18
V: TRBV12-5
D: .
size: .

DNA: TGTGCCAGCAGCTTAGTGTCAGGGACTAGCGGGAGGTACAATGAGCAGTTCTTC
CDR3: CASSLVSGTSGRYNEQFF
J: TRBJ2-1
length: 18
V: TRBV7-2
D: TRBD2
size: .

DNA: TGTGCCATCAGTGATCCGGGGTATTCACCCCTCCACTTT
CDR3: CAISDPGYSPLHF
J: TRBJ1-6
length: 13
V: TRBV10-3
D: .
size: .

DNA: TGCGCCAGTCATATCCAGTCCACCGGGGAGCTGTTTTTT
CDR3: CASHIQSTGELFF
J: TRBJ2-2
length: 13
V: TRBV5-1
D: .
size: .

DNA: TGTGCCAGCAGCCAAGATGGCGGGACCTACGAGCAGTACTTC
CDR3: CASSQDGGTYEQYF
J: TRBJ2-7
length: 14
V: TRBV3-1/TRBV3-2
D: .
size: .

DNA: TGTGCCACCAGTGATGGGGGGGGAGAGACCCAGTACTTC
CDR3: CATSDGGGETQYF
J: TRBJ2-5
length: 13
V: TRBV24-1
D: TRBD2
size: .

DNA: TGTGCCAGCAGCGCTACTAGCGGGGGGGCGCCCCACGAGCAGTACTTC
CDR3: CASSATSGGAPHEQYF
J: TRBJ2-7
length: 16
V: TRBV7-2
D: TRBD2
size: .

DNA: TGTGCCAGCAGCCAAGAAAGGGGGACAGGGTTGTATGGCTACACCTTC
CDR3: CASSQERGTGLYGYTF
J: TRBJ1-2
length: 16
V: TRBV3-1/TRBV3-2
D: TRBD1
size: .

DNA: TGTGCCACTGCGGACAGGGGTAGAGGAGAGACCCAGTACTTC
CDR3: CATADRGRGETQYF
J: TRBJ2-5
length: 14
V: TRBV19
D: TRBD1
size: .

DNA: TGTGCCAGCAGCGCCCCGGGGGAGTGCGGTTCACCCCTCCACTTT
CDR3: CASSAPGECGSPLHF
J: TRBJ1-6
length: 15
V: TRBV21-1
D: .
size: .

DNA: TGTGCCAGCAGTTTAGCGGACAGGGCGAACACTGAAGCTTTCTTT
CDR3: CASSLADRANTEAFF
J: TRBJ1-1
length: 15
V: TRBV27
D: TRBD1
size: few

DNA: TGCGCCAGCAGCCAAGCGGCCGTGGCGGACTACCAAGAGACCCAGTACTTC
CDR3: CASSQAAVADYQETQYF
J: TRBJ2-5
length: 17
V: TRBV4-1
D: .
size: .